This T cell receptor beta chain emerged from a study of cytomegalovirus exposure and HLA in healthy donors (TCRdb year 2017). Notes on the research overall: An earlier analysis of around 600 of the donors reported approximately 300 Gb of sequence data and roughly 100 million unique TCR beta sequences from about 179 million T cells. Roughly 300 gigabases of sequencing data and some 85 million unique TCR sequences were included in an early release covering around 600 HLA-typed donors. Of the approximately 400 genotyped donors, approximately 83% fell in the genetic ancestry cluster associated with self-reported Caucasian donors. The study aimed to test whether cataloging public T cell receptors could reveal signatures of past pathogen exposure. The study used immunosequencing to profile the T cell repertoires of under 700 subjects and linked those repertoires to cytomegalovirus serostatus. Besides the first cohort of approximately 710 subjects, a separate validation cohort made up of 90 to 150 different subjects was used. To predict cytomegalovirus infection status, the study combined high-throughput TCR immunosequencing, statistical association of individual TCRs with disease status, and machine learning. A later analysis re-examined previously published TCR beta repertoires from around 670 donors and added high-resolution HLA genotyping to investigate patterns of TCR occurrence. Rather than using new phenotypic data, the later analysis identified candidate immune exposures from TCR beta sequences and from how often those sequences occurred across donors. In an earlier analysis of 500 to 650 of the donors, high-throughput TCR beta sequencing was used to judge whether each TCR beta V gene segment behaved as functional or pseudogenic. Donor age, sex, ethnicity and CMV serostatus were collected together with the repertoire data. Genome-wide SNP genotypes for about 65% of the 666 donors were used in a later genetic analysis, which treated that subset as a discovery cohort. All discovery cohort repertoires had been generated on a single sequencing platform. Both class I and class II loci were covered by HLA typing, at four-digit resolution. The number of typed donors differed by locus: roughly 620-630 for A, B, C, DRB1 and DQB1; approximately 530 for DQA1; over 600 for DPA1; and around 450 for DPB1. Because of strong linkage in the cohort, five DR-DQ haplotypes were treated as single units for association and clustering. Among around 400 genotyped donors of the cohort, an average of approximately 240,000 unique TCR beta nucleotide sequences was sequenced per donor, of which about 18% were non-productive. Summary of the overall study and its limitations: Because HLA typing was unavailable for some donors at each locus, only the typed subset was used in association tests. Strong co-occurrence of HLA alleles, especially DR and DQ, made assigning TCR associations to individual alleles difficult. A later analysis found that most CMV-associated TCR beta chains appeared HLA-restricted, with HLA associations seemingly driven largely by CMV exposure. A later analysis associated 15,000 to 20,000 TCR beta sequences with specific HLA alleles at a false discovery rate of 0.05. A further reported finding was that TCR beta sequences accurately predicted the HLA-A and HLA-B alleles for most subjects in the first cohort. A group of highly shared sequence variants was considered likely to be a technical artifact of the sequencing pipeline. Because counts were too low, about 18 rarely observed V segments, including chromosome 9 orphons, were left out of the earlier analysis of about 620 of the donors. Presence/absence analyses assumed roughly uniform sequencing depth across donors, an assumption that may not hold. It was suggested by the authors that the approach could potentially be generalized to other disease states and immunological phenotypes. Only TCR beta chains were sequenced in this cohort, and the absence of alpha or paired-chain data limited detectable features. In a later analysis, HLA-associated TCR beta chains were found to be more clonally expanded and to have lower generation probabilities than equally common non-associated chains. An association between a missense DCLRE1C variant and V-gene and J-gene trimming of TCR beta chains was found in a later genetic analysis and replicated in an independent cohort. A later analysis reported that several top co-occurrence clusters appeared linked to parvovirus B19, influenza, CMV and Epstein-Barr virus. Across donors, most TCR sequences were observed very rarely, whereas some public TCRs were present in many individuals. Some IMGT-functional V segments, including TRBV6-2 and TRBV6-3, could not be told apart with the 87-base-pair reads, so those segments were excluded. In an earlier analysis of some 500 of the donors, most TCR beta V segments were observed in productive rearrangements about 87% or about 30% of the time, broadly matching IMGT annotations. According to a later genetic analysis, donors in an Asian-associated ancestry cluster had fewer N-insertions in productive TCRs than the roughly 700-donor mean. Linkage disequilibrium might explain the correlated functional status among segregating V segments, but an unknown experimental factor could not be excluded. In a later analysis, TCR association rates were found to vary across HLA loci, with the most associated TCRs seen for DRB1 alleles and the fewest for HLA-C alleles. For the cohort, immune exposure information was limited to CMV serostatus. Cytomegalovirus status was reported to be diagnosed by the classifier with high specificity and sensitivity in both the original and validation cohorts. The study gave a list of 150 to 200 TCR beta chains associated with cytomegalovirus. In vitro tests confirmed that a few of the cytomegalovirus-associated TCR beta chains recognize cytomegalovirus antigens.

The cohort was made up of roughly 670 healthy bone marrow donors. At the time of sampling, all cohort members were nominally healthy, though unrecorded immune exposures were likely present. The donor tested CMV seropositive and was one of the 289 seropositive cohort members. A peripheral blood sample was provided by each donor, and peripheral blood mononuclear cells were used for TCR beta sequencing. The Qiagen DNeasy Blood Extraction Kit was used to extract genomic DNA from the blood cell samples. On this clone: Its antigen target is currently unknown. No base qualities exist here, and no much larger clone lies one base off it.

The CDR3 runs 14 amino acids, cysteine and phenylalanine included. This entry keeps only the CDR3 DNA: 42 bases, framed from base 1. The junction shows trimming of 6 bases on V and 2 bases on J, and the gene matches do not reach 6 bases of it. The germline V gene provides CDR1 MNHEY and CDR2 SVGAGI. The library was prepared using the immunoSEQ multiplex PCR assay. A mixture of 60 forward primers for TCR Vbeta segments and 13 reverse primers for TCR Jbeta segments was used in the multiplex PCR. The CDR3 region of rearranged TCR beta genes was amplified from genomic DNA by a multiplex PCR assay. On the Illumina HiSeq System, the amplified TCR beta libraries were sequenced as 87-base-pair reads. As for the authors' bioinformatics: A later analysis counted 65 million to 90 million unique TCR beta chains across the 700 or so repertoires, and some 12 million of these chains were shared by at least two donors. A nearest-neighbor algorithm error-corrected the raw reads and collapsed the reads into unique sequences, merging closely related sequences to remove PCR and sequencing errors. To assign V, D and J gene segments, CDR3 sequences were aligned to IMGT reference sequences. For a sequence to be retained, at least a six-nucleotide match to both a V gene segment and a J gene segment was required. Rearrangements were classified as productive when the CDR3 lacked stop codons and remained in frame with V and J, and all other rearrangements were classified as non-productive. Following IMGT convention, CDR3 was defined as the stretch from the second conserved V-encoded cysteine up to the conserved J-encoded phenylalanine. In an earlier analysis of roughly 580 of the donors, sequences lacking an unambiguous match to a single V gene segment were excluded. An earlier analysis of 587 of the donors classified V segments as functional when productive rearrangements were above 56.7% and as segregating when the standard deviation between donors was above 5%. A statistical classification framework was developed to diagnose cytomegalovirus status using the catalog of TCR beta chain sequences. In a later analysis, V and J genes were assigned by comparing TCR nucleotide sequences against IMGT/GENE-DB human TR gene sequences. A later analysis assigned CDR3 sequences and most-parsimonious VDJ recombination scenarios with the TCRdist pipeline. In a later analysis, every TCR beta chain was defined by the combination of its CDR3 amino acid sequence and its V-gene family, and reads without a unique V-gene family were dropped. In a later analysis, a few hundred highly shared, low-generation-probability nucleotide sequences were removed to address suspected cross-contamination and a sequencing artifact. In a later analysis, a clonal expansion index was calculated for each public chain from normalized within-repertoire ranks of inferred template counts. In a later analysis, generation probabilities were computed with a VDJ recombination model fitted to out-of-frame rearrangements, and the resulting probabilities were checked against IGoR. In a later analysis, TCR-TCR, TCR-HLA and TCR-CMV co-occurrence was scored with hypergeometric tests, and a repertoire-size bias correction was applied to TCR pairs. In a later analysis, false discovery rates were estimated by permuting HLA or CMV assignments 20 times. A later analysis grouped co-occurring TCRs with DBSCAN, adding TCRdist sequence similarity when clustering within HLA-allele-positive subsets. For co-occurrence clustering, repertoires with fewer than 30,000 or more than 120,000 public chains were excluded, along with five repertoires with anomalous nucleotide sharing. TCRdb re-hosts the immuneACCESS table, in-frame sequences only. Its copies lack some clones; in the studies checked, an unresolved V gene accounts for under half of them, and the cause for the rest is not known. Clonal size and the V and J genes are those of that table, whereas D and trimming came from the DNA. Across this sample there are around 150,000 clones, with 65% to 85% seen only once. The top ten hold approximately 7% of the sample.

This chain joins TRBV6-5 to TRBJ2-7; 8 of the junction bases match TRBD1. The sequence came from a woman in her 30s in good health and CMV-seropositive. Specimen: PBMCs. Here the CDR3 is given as CASRSGTGAYEQYF. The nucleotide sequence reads TGTGCCAGCAGATCCGGGACAGGAGCCTACGAGCAGTACTTC.